This T cell receptor beta chain was recorded in a study of T cells in women clearing cervical HPV infection. Findings and caveats of the study: CIN3+ cases had significantly higher TCR repertoire richness than controls, but evenness did not differ.

Worth noting for this clone: What it binds is not known. Read coverage stops 3 residues before the CDR3 terminus; the germline J gene supplies the remainder.

The CDR3 is made up of 13 amino acids. Trimming removed 6 bases from V and 6 bases from J, with 11 bases in between. In germline, CDR1 is SNHLY, CDR2 FYNNEI. Some clones are missing from TCRdb's copy, which holds only in-frame ones; the method was immunoSEQ multiplex PCR. Its table lists about 33,000 clones. Sequenced sample: blood buffy coat. The rearrangement links TRBV2 to TRBJ2-2; D unclear. This receptor was identified in a woman aged 18-70 years with a cervical HPV16 infection that either progressed to CIN3+ or cleared (not recorded which). The covered CDR3 bases are TGTGCCAGCAGCATGCGGCGCTCCGGGGAG. Amino acid sequence: CASSMRRSGE. The full CDR3 protein reads CASSMRRSGELFF.